Listed here are 9 T cell receptor beta chains from one sample, sequenced in a study of blood T cells in healthy people across ages. Primers used in a second PCR of roughly 6 to 11 cycles were a sample-barcoded 5' primer and a J-beta primer mix. Each CDR3 protein is one row after TCRdb ran MiXCR on the 5' RACE reads. Of about 1.5 million distinct CDR3 sequences detected, 40% to 45% appear once; the ten largest clones hold just over 4%. Sample: blood. The receptors were sampled from a woman younger than 30 in good health.

This chain uses TRBV27 with TRBJ1-6; TRBD1 is a possible D gene (6 bases). V was shortened by 5 bases and J by 8 bases, with 22 bases between the two germline ends. Germline-derived CDR1 and CDR2 are MNHEY and SMNVEV (reference sequence). CDR3 length: 17 amino acids. CDR3 nucleotide sequence: TGTGCCAGCAGTACATTCTACGAACAGGGAAAGGATTCACCCCTCCACTTT. Protein sequence: CASSTFYEQGKDSPLHF.

V usage is TRBV7-8 and J usage is TRBJ2-1; 9 positions agree with TRBD2. The ends lost 5 bases at V and 6 bases at J; junction bases unmatched: 17. The length of the CDR3 is 18 residues. CDR1 is SGHVS, CDR2 FQNEAQ, per germline. CDR3 loop: CASSPGLVGVAGVNEQFF. The CDR3 DNA follows: TGTGCCAGCAGCCCTGGGTTAGTGGGAGTAGCGGGGGTCAATGAGCAGTTCTTC.

The J gene is TRBJ2-7, the V gene TRBV10-3, with TRBD1 identical over 7 bases. The V segment lost 11 bases and the J segment 2 bases; nucleotides outside the gene matches: 15. The CDR3 length is 15 residues. The germline gives CDR1 ENHRY, CDR2 SYGVKD. CDR3 DNA: TGTGCCGCAGGAAGAGGACGGGACAGCACCTACGAGCAGTACTTC. Its protein is CAAGRGRDSTYEQYF.

The chain joins TRBV4-3 to TRBJ2-1, with TRBD2 matching 9 bases. CDR1 is LGHNA, CDR2 YSLEER, per germline. The CDR3 has 18 amino acids. V trimming: 0 bases; J trimming: 5 bases; junction bases outside the gene matches: 11. The CDR3 loop is CASSQEAISGRFNNEQFF. Written as DNA, the CDR3 is TGCGCCAGCAGCCAAGAAGCCATAAGCGGGAGGTTCAACAATGAGCAGTTCTTC.

V is TRBV20-1 and J is TRBJ2-7; 11 bases map to TRBD1. Trimming at V came to 0 bases and at J to 1 base, leaving 11 bases not matched to a gene. The CDR3 is made up of 18 amino acids. Germline assignment: CDR1 DFQATT and CDR2 SNEGSKA (reference sequence). In nucleotides, the CDR3 is TGCAGTGCTAGAGACTGGGACAGGGGGATCTCCGGGTCCTACGAGCAGTACTTC. Translation gives CSARDWDRGISGSYEQYF.

CDR3 region: CASSANRGRETQYF. For the CDR3, the DNA is TGTGCCAGCAGCGCCAACAGGGGGCGAGAGACCCAGTACTTC. This chain connects TRBV9 to TRBJ2-7, with 9 bases lining up with TRBD1. The J call may be in error: the DNA end matches TRBJ2-5 better. The CDR3 contains 14 residues. In germline, CDR1 is SGDLS, CDR2 YYNGEE.

This clonotype was counted between two and nine times. The chain couples TRBV4-1 to TRBJ2-1, with TRBD1 matching 9 bases. J was trimmed by 3 bases and V by 5 bases; bases with no gene match: 5. The CDR3 is made up of 15 amino acids. Germline V lookup: CDR1 MGHRA, CDR2 YSYEKL. The CDR3 spells CASSSDRGVYNEQFF. The CDR3 DNA is TGCGCCAGCAGCTCGGACAGGGGAGTCTACAATGAGCAGTTCTTC.

V is TRBV10-3 and J is TRBJ2-1; D is ambiguous. The CDR3 is made up of 12 amino acids. V lost 6 bases to trimming and J lost 5 bases, with 8 bases between them. CDR1 and CDR2 (germline): ENHRY, SYGVKD. The CDR3 spells CAIRRPNNEQFF. CDR3 bases: TGTGCCATCAGAAGACCAAACAATGAGCAGTTCTTC.

The chain links TRBV7-2 to TRBJ2-7; D remains ambiguous. This CDR3 contains 16 residues. Germline V gene sequence: CDR1 SGHTA, CDR2 FQGNSA. The V end was cut by 5 bases, the J end by 0 bases, with 17 bases between. The CDR3 DNA reads as TGTGCCAGCAGCCTTACTGGGGTCTCGAGCTCCTACGAGCAGTACTTC. Its translation: CASSLTGVSSSYEQYF.